Listed here are 22 T cell receptor beta chains from one sample, sequenced in a study of shared clonotypes between healthy human individuals. Profiled with immunoSEQ multiplex PCR; TCRdb holds only in-frame clones, not every one. This sample has some 1,400,000 clones; roughly 95% occur once, and the top ten carry approximately 1%. Sequencing was performed on naive CD4+ T cells sorted from blood. Subset given: CD45RA+ positively selected. The source is a man aged 30-40 years in good health.

The V gene is TRBV5-1, the J gene TRBJ2-5; TRBD2 matches at 8 bases. CDR1 and CDR2 (germline): SGHRS, YFSETQ. The CDR3 spans 14 residues. Trimming took 4 bases from V and 5 from J; bases not matched to a gene: 7. The CDR3 nucleotides read TGCGCCAGCAGCCCGACGGGACTAGGGGAGACCCAGTACTTC. It encodes CASSPTGLGETQYF.

This clone has just one count. Other DNA variants within this sample encode the same CDR3. The chain joins TRBV5-1 to TRBJ2-3; 8 nucleotides agree with TRBD1. The V and J ends lost 5 bases and 2 bases, in that order; junction bases with no gene match: 1. This CDR3 region has 13 residues. CDR1 and CDR2 (germline): SGHRS, YFSETQ. The CDR3 loop is CASRGQDTDTQYF. The CDR3 DNA sequence: TGCGCCAGCAGGGGACAGGACACAGATACGCAGTATTTT.

The chain joins TRBV4-3 to TRBJ2-1; weak D call: TRBD1 (6 bases). The V gene's germline CDR1 is LGHNA and CDR2 YSLEER. This CDR3 contains 15 residues. V lost 5 bases, J lost 0 bases, and 11 bases lay in between. CDR3 sequence (DNA): TGCGCCAGCAGCAGACGGACAGACTCCTACAATGAGCAGTTCTTC. Amino acids: CASSRRTDSYNEQFF.

The V gene is TRBV11-3, the J gene TRBJ2-7, with unresolved D. This CDR3 comprises 14 residues. The germline V and J ends were trimmed by 3 bases and 1 base, with 10 bases remaining between them. The germline V gene has CDR1 SGHNT and CDR2 YENEEA. The CDR3 nucleotides are TGTGCCAGCAGCTTCGGGCCGACTTCCTACGAGCAGTACTTC. This encodes CASSFGPTSYEQYF.

This clone has only one observation. The chain is built from TRBV18 and TRBJ2-7; perhaps TRBD1 as D (6 bases). CDR3 length: 16 residues. Germline V lookup: CDR1 KGHSH, CDR2 LQKENI. V was trimmed by 1 base and J by 0 bases, leaving 13 bases between them. The CDR3 spells CASSPQPGDHSYEQYF. As DNA, the CDR3 is TGTGCCAGCTCACCACAGCCAGGGGACCACTCCTACGAGCAGTACTTC.

The V and J genes are TRBV6-5 and TRBJ2-2, with 8 nucleotides matching TRBD2. CDR3 length: 13 residues. CDR1 is MNHEY, CDR2 SVGAGI, per germline. Trimming removed 7 bases from V and 6 bases from J; junction bases left unmatched: 4. For the CDR3, the DNA is TGTGCCAGCATCCGGGAGGGATCCGGGGAGCTGTTTTTT. Translation gives CASIREGSGELFF.

This sequence joins TRBV5-8 and TRBJ1-5; D gene unclear. The V end lost 1 base, the J end lost 0 bases, and 8 bases lay between the germline ends. CDR1 SGHTS and CDR2 YDEGEE come from the germline V gene. This CDR3 is built from 15 residues. CDR3 residues: CASSLISGSNQPQHF. CDR3 in DNA: TGTGCCAGCAGCTTGATCTCCGGTAGCAATCAGCCCCAGCATTTT.

CDR3 DNA: TGCAGTGCTAGCGTGGAGCAAGCTTTCTTT. Protein sequence: CSASVEQAFF. This rearrangement joins TRBV20-1 to TRBJ1-1; no reliable D call. Trimming removed 3 bases from V and 9 bases from J, with 8 bases in between. Per the germline V gene, CDR1 is DFQATT and CDR2 is SNEGSKA (reference sequence). The CDR3 is 10 amino acids.

This clone has just one count. The CDR3 protein is CASSLHRTRRELGYNEQFF. Written as DNA, the CDR3 is TGTGCCAGCAGTTTGCATCGGACACGGCGGGAGCTCGGCTACAATGAGCAGTTCTTC. The chain has TRBV28 and TRBJ2-1, with 7 bases that match TRBD2. The CDR3 contains 19 residues. The ends lost 3 bases at V and 3 bases at J; junction bases unmatched: 17. Germline lookup yields CDR1 MDHEN and CDR2 SYDVKM. Together with reference TRBV28 and TRBJ2-1, the CDR3 gives the full variable domain: DVKVTQSSRYLVKRTGEKVFLECVQDMDHENMFWYRQDPGLGLRLIYFSYDVKMKEKGDIPEGYSVSREKKERFSLILESASTNQTSMYLCASSLHRTRRELGYNEQFFGPGTRLTVL.

The chain uses TRBV13 and TRBJ2-7; possible D gene TRBD1, 5 bases. The germline CDR1 and CDR2 sequences are PRHDT and FYEKMQ (reference sequence). This CDR3 contains 17 residues. V was trimmed by 4 bases and J by 6 bases, leaving 25 bases between them. The CDR3 here is CASSSLRATAGVIEQYF. The CDR3 nucleotides read TGTGCCAGCAGCTCCCTCAGGGCCACCGCTGGAGTGATCGAGCAGTACTTC.

The chain has TRBV27 and TRBJ2-7; D possibly uses TRBD1 or TRBD2 (5 bases each). Germline assignment: CDR1 MNHEY and CDR2 SMNVEV (reference sequence). With 6 bases removed from V and 7 bases from J, the gap between germline ends came to 13 bases. This CDR3 is built from 12 residues. CDR3 coding DNA: TGTGCCAGCAGACGGGGCCTCCGGGAGCAGTACTTC. Translating gives CASRRGLREQYF.

Only one count was recorded for this clone. This chain uses TRBV6-1 with TRBJ2-1; maybe TRBD2 (6 bases). Germline CDR1 and CDR2: MNHNS and SASEGT. The CDR3 sequence is 16 residues long. V dropped 3 bases and J dropped 1 base, with 13 bases sitting between them. The CDR3 DNA is TGTGCCAGCAGTGAGGATCCCGCGGGGTCCTACAATGAGCAGTTCTTC. Translation gives CASSEDPAGSYNEQFF.

The J gene is TRBJ2-3, the V gene TRBV18; TRBD1 or TRBD2 may be the D gene (6 bases each). Germline lookup yields CDR1 KGHSH and CDR2 LQKENI. The CDR3 contains 15 residues. Trimming cost V 6 bases and J 7 bases, with 20 bases left between them. The CDR3 DNA reads TGTGCCAGCTCCGTGGGGGGCGGGTCCGCCCATACGCAGTATTTT. It yields the protein CASSVGGGSAHTQYF.

This clone was recorded only once. Other DNA sequences in this specimen translate into the identical CDR3. J is TRBJ2-1 and V is TRBV9; TRBD2 matches at 13 bases. CDR3 length equals 16 residues. V was pared by 0 bases and J by 6 bases, with 3 bases of the junction left unmatched. Germline-derived CDR1 and CDR2 are SGDLS and YYNGEE. The chain's CDR3 is CASSVAGLAGVNEQFF. CDR3 nucleotides: TGTGCCAGCAGCGTAGCAGGACTAGCGGGAGTCAATGAGCAGTTCTTC.

This clone was observed a single time. The chain has TRBV19 and TRBJ2-2, with no clear D. The CDR3 is 14 residues long. Germline V gene lookup returns CDR1 LNHDA and CDR2 SQIVND (reference sequence). V lost 3 bases and J 1 base, leaving 6 bases between the germline ends. CDR3 nucleotide sequence: TGTGCCAGTAGTATTCAGCAGAACACCGGGGAGCTGTTTTTT. Translation gives CASSIQQNTGELFF.

The V call is TRBV7-9, the J call TRBJ1-4, with 8 bases identical to TRBD1. The CDR3 sequence is 14 residues long. Trimming at V came to 0 bases and at J to 6 bases, leaving 0 bases not matched to a gene. CDR1 SEHNR and CDR2 FQNEAQ come from the germline V gene (reference sequence). CDR3 sequence reads: CASSLATGDEKLFF. DNA for the CDR3: TGTGCCAGCAGCTTAGCGACAGGGGATGAAAAACTGTTTTTT.

CDR3 bases: TGTGCCAGTAGTATCGGGGGGTTTAGCACAGATACGCAGTATTTT. It translates to CASSIGGFSTDTQYF. The V and J genes are TRBV19 and TRBJ2-3, with 7 bases fitting TRBD2. Germline loops: CDR1 LNHDA, CDR2 SQIVND (reference sequence). The CDR3 runs 15 residues. The ends lost 3 bases at V and 0 bases at J; junction bases unmatched: 3.

The V and J genes are TRBV28 and TRBJ2-7; D gene uncertain. The germline V gene has CDR1 MDHEN and CDR2 SYDVKM. Trimming removed 1 base at V and 2 bases at J, with 15 bases between. The CDR3 has 16 residues. The CDR3 DNA reads TGTGCCAGCAGTTTATATCCCTCACTACCGCCCTACGAGCAGTACTTC. This encodes CASSLYPSLPPYEQYF.

This clone came up once. V is TRBV28 and J is TRBJ2-1; tentatively, D is TRBD2 (5 bases). The CDR3 covers 17 residues. Germline V gene sequence: CDR1 MDHEN, CDR2 SYDVKM. The V gene lost 4 bases and the J gene lost 0 bases, with 16 bases spanning the gap. In DNA, the CDR3 is TGTGCCAGCAGTTCCAGCGGCTCCCGTGACTCCTACAATGAGCAGTTCTTC. It codes for CASSSSGSRDSYNEQFF.

The chain employs TRBV7-9 and TRBJ2-1; a weak D match, TRBD1 (6 bases). V lost 5 bases to trimming and J lost 0 bases, with 17 bases between them. There are 17 residues in the CDR3. Germline CDR1 is SEHNR and CDR2 is FQNEAQ (reference sequence). CDR3 in DNA: TGTGCCAGCAGCGGTCCGGGACAACGACGCTCCTACAATGAGCAGTTCTTC. It codes for CASSGPGQRRSYNEQFF. Full variable domain (rest looked up from reference TRBV7-9 and TRBJ2-1): DTGVSQNPRHKITKRGQNVTFRCDPISEHNRLYWYRQTLGQGPEFLTYFQNEAQLEKSRLLSDRFSAERPKGSFSTLEIQRTEQGDSAMYLCASSGPGQRRSYNEQFFGPGTRLTVL.

This chain uses TRBV14 with TRBJ2-4; D gene ambiguous. CDR1 SGHDN and CDR2 FVKESK come from the germline V gene. The CDR3 runs to 11 residues. Trimming took off 4 bases at V and 8 bases at J, with 6 bases between the two ends. The CDR3 nucleotides read TGTGCCAGCAGCCGCGGACACATTCAGTACTTC. This encodes CASSRGHIQYF.

The CDR3 loop is CASSVLDRGHEQYF. CDR3 DNA sequence: TGTGCCAGCAGCGTCCTCGATCGGGGGCACGAGCAGTACTTC. This rearrangement joins TRBV9 to TRBJ2-7, with D perhaps given as TRBD1 or TRBD2 (6 bases each). The CDR3 runs to 14 residues. Between the trimmed V and J ends, which lost 2 bases and 5 bases, there was a span of 14 bases. Germline CDR1 and CDR2: SGDLS and YYNGEE.